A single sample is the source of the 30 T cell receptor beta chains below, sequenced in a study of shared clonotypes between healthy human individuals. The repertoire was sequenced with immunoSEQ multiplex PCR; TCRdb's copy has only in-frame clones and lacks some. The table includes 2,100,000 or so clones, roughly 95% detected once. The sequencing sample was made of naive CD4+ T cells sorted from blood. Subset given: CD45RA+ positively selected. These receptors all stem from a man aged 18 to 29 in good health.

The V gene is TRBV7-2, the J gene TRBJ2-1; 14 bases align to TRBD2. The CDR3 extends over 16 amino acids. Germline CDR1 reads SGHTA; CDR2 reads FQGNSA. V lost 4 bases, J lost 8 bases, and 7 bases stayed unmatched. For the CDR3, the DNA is TGTGCCAGCAGCTCAATGGGACTAGCGGGAGCCCATGAGCAGTTCTTC. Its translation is CASSSMGLAGAHEQFF.

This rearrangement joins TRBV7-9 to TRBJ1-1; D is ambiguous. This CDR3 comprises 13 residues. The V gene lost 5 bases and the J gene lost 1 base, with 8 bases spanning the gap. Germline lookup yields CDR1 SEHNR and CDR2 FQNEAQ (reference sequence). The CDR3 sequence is CASSRLRNTEAFF. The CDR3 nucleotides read TGTGCCAGCAGCCGCCTCAGGAACACTGAAGCTTTCTTT.

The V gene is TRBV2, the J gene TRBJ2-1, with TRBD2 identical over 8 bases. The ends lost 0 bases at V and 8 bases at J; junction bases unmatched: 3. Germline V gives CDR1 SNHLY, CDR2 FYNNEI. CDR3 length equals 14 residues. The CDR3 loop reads CASSEALAGYEQFF. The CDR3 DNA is TGTGCCAGCAGTGAAGCGTTAGCGGGATATGAGCAGTTCTTC.

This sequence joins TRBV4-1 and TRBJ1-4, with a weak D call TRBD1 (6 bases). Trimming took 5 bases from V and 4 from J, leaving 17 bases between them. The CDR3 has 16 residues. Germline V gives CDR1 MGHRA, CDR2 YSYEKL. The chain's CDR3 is CASSKTAGDRNEKLFF. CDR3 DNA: TGCGCCAGCAGCAAAACCGCAGGGGACCGTAATGAAAAACTGTTTTTT.

CDR3 protein: CAISNRAGGPSETQYF. The CDR3 DNA sequence: TGTGCCATCAGTAACCGAGCGGGAGGGCCTTCGGAGACCCAGTACTTC. The gene calls are TRBV10-3 and TRBJ2-5, with 10 bases matching TRBD2. The CDR3 extends over 16 amino acids. Looked up from germline, CDR1 is ENHRY and CDR2 is SYGVKD. J lost 5 bases, V lost 5 bases, and 11 bases had no gene match.

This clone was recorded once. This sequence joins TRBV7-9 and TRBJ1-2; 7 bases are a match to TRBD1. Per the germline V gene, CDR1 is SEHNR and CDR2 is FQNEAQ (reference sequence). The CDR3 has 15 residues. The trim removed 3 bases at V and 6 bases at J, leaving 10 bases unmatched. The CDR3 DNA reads TGTGCCAGCAGCTTTTCAACGGGACAGCTCCATGGCTACACCTTC. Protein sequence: CASSFSTGQLHGYTF.

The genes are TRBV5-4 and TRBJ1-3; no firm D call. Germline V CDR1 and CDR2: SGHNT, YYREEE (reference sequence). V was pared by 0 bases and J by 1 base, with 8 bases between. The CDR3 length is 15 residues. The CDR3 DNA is TGTGCCAGCAGCTTGGATCTCCTGTCTGGAAACACCATATATTTT. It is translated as CASSLDLLSGNTIYF.

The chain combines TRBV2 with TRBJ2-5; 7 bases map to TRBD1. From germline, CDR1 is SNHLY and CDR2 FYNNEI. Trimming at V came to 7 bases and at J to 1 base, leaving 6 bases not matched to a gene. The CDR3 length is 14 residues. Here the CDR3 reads CASTRQGFQETQYF. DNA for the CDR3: TGTGCCAGCACTCGACAGGGATTCCAAGAGACCCAGTACTTC. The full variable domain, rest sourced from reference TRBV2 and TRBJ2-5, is EPEVTQTPSHQVTQMGQEVILRCVPISNHLYFYWYRQILGQKVEFLVSFYNNEISEKSEIFDDQFSVERPDGSNFTLKIRSTKLEDSAMYFCASTRQGFQETQYFGPGTRLLVL.

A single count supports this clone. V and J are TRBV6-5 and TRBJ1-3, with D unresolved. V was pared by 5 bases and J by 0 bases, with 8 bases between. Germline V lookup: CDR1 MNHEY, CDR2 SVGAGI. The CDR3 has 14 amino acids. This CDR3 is CASSPWSSGNTIYF. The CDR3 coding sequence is TGTGCCAGCAGTCCCTGGAGCTCTGGAAACACCATATATTTT.

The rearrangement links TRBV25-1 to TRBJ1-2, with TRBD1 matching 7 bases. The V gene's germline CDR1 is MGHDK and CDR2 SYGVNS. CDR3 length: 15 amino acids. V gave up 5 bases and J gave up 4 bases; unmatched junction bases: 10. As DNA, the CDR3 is TGTGCCAGCAGTACAATGGAGGGGGCCCGCTATGGCTACACCTTC. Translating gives CASSTMEGARYGYTF.

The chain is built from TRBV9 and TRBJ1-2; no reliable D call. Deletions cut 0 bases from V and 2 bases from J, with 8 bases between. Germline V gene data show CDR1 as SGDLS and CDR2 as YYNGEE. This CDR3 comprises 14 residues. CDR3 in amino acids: CASSVGAPNYGYTF. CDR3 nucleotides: TGTGCCAGCAGCGTAGGAGCCCCGAACTATGGCTACACCTTC.

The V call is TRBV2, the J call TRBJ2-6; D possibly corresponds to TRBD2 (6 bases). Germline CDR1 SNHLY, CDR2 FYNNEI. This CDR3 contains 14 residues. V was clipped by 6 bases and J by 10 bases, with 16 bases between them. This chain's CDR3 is CASSLWGVWNVLTF. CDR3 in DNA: TGTGCCAGCAGCCTGTGGGGGGTCTGGAACGTCCTGACTTTC. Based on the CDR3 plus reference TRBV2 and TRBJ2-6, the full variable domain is EPEVTQTPSHQVTQMGQEVILRCVPISNHLYFYWYRQILGQKVEFLVSFYNNEISEKSEIFDDQFSVERPDGSNFTLKIRSTKLEDSAMYFCASSLWGVWNVLTFGAGSRLTVL.

CDR3 amino acids: CASRRLADHTGELFF. CDR3 sequence (DNA): TGTGCCAGTAGAAGACTAGCGGATCACACCGGGGAGCTGTTTTTT. This chain joins TRBV19 and TRBJ2-2, with 9 bases lining up with TRBD2. V was clipped by 6 bases and J by 3 bases; unmatched bases: 5. The CDR3 is 15 amino acids. CDR1 and CDR2 (germline): LNHDA, SQIVND (reference sequence).

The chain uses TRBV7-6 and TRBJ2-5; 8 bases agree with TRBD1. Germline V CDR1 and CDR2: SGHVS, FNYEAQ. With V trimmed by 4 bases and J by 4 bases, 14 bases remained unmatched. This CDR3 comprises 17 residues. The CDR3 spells CASSYSYGTGFSETQYF. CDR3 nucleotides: TGTGCCAGCAGCTATTCGTACGGGACAGGATTTTCAGAGACCCAGTACTTC. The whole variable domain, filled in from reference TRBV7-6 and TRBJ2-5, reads GAGVSQSPRYKVTKRGQDVALRCDPISGHVSLYWYRQALGQGPEFLTYFNYEAQQDKSGLPNDRFSAERPEGSISTLTIQRTEQRDSAMYRCASSYSYGTGFSETQYFGPGTRLLVL.

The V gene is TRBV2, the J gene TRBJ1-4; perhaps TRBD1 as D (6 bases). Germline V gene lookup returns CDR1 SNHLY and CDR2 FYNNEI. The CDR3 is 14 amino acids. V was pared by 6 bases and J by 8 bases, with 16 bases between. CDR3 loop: CASRRTGIQEKLFF. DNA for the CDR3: TGTGCCAGCAGGAGAACAGGGATTCAAGAAAAACTGTTTTTT.

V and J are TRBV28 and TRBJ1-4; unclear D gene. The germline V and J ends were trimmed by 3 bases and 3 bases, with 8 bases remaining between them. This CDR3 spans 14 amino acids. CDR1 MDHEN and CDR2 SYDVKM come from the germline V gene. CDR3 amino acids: CASSLGTPNEKLFF. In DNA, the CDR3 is TGTGCCAGCAGTTTGGGTACACCTAATGAAAAACTGTTTTTT.

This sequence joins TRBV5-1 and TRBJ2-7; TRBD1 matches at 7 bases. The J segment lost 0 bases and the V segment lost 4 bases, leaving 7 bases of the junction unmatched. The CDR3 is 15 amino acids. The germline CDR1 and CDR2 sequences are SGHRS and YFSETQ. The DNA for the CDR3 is TGCGCCAGCAGCCCCACCGGGACAGTCTCCTACGAGCAGTACTTC. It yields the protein CASSPTGTVSYEQYF.

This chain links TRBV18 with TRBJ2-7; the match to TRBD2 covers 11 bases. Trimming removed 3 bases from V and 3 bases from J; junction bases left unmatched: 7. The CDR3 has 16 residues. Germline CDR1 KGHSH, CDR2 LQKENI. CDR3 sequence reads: CASSPIQLAGGYEQYF. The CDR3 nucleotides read TGTGCCAGCTCACCCATCCAGCTAGCGGGAGGCTACGAGCAGTACTTC.

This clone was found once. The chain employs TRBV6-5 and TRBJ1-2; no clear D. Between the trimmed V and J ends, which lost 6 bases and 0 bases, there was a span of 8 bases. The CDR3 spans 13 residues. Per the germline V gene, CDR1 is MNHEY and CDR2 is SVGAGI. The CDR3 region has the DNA TGTGCCAGCAGCGGAATGACTAACTATGGCTACACCTTC. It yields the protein CASSGMTNYGYTF.

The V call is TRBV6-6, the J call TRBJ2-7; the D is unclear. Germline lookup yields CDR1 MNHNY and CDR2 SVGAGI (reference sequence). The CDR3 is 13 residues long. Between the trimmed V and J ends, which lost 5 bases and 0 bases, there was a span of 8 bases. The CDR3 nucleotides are TGTGCCAGCAGTAAGGAGAGCTCCTACGAGCAGTACTTC. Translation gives CASSKESSYEQYF.

The chain's CDR3 is CSATPGTEAFF. CDR3 DNA sequence: TGCAGTGCCACCCCGGGTACTGAAGCTTTCTTT. This chain joins TRBV20-1 and TRBJ1-1; D uncertain. V was cut by 6 bases and J by 5 bases, with 10 bases left in between. Germline assignment: CDR1 DFQATT and CDR2 SNEGSKA (reference sequence). CDR3 length: 11 amino acids.

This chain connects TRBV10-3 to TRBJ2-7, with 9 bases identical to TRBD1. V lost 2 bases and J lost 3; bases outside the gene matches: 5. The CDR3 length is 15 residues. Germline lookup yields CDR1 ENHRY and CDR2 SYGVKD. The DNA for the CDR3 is TGTGCCATCAGTGAGGCTCCGGGACAGGGCTACGAGCAGTACTTC. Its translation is CAISEAPGQGYEQYF.

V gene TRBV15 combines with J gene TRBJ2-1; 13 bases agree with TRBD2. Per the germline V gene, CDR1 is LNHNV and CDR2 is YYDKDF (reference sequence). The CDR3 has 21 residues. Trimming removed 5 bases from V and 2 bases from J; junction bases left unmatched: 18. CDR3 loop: CATSPTPQETSGRSTYNEQFF. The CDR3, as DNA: TGTGCCACCAGCCCTACGCCTCAAGAGACTAGCGGGAGGTCCACCTACAATGAGCAGTTCTTC.

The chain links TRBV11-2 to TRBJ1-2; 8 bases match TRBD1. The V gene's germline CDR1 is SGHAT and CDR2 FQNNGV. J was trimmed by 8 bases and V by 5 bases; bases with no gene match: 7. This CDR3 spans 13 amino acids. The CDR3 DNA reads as TGTGCCAGCAGCCGCGGACAGGGTAGGGGCTACACCTTC. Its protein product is CASSRGQGRGYTF.

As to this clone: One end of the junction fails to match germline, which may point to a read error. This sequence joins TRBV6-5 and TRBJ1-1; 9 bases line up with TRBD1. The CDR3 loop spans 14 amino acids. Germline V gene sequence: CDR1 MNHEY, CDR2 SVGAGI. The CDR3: CASSSDRGFVQAFF. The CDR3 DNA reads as TGCGCCAGCAGTTCTGACAGGGGGTTTGTACAAGCTTTCTTT.

The CDR3 DNA reads TGTGCCAGCAGCAAGACTAGCGGCACCACCTACAATGAGCAGTTCTTC. Translated: CASSKTSGTTYNEQFF. This chain connects TRBV7-2 to TRBJ2-1, with 9 nucleotides matching TRBD2. Germline lookup yields CDR1 SGHTA and CDR2 FQGNSA. The CDR3 runs to 16 residues. The J segment lost 2 bases and the V segment lost 5 bases, leaving 7 bases of the junction unmatched.

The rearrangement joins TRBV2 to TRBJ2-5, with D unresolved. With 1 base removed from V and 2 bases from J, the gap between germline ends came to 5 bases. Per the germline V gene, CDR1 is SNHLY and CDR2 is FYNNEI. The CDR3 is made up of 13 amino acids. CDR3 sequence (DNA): TGTGCCAGCAGTGAAGAAATGCAAGAGACCCAGTACTTC. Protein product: CASSEEMQETQYF.

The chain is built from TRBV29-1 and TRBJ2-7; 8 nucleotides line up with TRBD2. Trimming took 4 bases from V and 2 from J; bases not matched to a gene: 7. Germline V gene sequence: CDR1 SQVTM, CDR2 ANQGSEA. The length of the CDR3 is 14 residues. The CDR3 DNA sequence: TGCAGCGTTGCGACACTAGCGGCCACCTACGAGCAGTACTTC. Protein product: CSVATLAATYEQYF.

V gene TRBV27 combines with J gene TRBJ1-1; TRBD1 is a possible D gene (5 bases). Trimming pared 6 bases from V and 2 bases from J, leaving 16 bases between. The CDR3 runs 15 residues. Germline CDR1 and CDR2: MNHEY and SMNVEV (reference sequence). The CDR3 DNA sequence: TGTGCCAGCAGCCAAACGGGGCAGGGCAACACTGAAGCTTTCTTT. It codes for CASSQTGQGNTEAFF.

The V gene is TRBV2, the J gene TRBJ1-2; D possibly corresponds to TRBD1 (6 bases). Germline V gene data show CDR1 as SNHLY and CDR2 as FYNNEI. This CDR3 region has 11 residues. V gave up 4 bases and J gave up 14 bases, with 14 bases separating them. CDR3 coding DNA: TGTGCCAGCAGTGTTGGGGGCCGCGAGACCTTC. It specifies CASSVGGRETF. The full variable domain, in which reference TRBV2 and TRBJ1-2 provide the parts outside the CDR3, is EPEVTQTPSHQVTQMGQEVILRCVPISNHLYFYWYRQILGQKVEFLVSFYNNEISEKSEIFDDQFSVERPDGSNFTLKIRSTKLEDSAMYFCASSVGGRETFGSGTRLTVV.